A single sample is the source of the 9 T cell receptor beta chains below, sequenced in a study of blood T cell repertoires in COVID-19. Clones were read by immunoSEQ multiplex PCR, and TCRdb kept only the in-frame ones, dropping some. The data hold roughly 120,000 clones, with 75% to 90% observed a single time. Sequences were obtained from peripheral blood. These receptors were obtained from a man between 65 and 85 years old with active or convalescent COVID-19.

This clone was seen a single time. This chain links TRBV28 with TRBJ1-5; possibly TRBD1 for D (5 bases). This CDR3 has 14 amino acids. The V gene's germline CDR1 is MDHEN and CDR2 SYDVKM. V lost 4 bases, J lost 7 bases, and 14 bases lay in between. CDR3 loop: CASSSPQGTQPQHF. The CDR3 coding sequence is TGTGCCAGCAGTTCCCCGCAGGGAACCCAGCCCCAGCATTTT.

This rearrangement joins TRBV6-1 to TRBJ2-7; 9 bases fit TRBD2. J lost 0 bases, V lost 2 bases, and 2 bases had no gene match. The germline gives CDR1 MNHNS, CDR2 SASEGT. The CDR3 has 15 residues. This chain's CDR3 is CASSERTSASYEQYF. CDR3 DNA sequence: TGTGCCAGCAGTGAACGGACTAGCGCCTCCTACGAGCAGTACTTC.

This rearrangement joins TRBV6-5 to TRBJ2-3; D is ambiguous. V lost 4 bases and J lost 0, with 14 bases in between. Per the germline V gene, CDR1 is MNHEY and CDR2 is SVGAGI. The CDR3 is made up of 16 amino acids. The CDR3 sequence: CASSLKDVRSTDTQYF. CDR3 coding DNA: TGTGCCAGCAGTTTAAAGGATGTCAGGAGCACAGATACGCAGTATTTT.

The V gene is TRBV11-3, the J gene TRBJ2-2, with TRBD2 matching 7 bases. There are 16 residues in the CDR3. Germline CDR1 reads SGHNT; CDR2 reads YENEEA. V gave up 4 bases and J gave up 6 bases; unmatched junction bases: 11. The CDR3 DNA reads TGTGCCAGCAGCTCGGCAGCGGGAATCGAGCCCGGGGAGCTGTTTTTT. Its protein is CASSSAAGIEPGELFF.

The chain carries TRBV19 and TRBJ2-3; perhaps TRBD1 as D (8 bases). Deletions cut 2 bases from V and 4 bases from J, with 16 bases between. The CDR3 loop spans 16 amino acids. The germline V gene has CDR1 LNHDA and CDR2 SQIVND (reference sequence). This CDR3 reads CASSIFQGAGADTQYF. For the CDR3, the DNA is TGTGCCAGTAGTATATTTCAGGGGGCGGGGGCAGATACGCAGTATTTT.

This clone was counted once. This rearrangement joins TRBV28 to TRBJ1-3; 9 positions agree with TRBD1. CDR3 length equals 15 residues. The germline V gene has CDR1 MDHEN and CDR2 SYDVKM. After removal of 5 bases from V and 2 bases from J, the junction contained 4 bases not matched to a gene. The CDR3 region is CASSPRTGAGNTIYF. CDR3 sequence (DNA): TGTGCCAGCAGTCCTCGGACAGGGGCTGGAAACACCATATATTTT.

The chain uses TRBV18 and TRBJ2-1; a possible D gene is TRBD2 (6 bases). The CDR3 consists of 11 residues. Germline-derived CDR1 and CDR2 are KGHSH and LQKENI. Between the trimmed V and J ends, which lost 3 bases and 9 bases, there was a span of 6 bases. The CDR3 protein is CASSPEGEQFF. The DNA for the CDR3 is TGTGCCAGCTCACCGGAGGGTGAGCAGTTCTTC.

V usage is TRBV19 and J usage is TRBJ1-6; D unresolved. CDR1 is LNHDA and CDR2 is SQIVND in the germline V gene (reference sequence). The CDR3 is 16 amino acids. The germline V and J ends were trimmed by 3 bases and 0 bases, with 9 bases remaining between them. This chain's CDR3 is CASSMGGSSYNSPLHF. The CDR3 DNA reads TGTGCCAGTAGTATGGGAGGCAGCTCCTATAATTCACCCCTCCACTTT.

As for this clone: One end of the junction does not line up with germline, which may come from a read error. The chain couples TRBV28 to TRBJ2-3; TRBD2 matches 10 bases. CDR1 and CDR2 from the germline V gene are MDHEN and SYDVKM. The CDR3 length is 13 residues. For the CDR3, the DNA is TGTGCCAGCAGTTCACCAAAACTAGCGGGGCCGATTTTT. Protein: CASSSPKLAGPIF. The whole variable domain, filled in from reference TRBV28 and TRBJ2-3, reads DVKVTQSSRYLVKRTGEKVFLECVQDMDHENMFWYRQDPGLGLRLIYFSYDVKMKEKGDIPEGYSVSREKKERFSLILESASTNQTSMYLCASSSPKLAGPIFGPGTRLTVL.